The text below deals with one T cell receptor (beta chain). Its antigen remains unidentified. The data were taken from a study of spatial heterogeneity in lung cancer. The overall study: Strongly correlated with TCR transcript counts in tumor regions was a T cell module score, which was a transcriptional module score calculated from matched bulk RNA-seq. Regarding the study as a whole: How many expanded intratumoral alpha and beta TCRs were present tracked the tumor mutation count, which was a count of nonsynonymous mutations. Nonsynonymous mutations, ubiquitous and regional, were tracked respectively by counts of ubiquitous and regional expanded TCRs.

TCRdb used MiXCR to reprocess the 5' RACE reads, holding one entry per CDR3 protein. The sample records 2,500 to 3,500 distinct CDR3 sequences, 27% being singletons. Time point of the sample: sample taken at primary tumor resection. The donors comprised around 76 untreated early-stage non-small cell lung cancer patients. Trimming shortened V by 3 bases and J by 0 bases, and 15 bases separated the two germline ends. This CDR3 comprises 16 residues. Germline-derived CDR1 and CDR2 are MDHEN and SYDVKM. The sample was lung tumor tissue, taken at surgery. The chain links TRBV28 to TRBJ2-7; D is possibly TRBD1 (5 bases). This TCR was sampled from a female donor with early-stage non-small cell lung cancer. CDR3 loop: CASSFQYRMLSYEQYF. DNA of the CDR3: TGTGCCAGCAGTTTTCAGTACAGGATGCTCTCCTACGAGCAGTACTTC.